This T cell receptor beta chain was documented in a study of OX40 agonist ivuxolimab in advanced cancers. The overall study: Ivuxolimab, an agonist antibody against OX40 (CD134), was given to patients. Age averaged about 62 years (range about 20 to 80), and approximately 80% were male.

The CDR3 sequence is 14 residues long. The germline CDR1 and CDR2 sequences are SGHDT and YYEEEE. V was clipped by 3 bases and J by 4 bases, with 14 bases between them. Profiling relied on immunoSEQ multiplex PCR, and the TCRdb table lists in-frame clones only, not all of them. The data hold 33,000 or so clones, with about 90% observed a single time. This clonotype originated in an adult with an advanced solid tumor such as melanoma, head and neck, liver or kidney cancer. The genes are TRBV5-6 and TRBJ2-7, with a tentative D call TRBD2 (6 bases). The source was CD4+ or CD8+ T cells sorted from blood, collected in a trial of the OX40 agonist ivuxolimab. The CDR3 coding sequence is TGTGCCAGCAGCTCCCCGGGACTCTCTTACGAGCAGTACTTC. Translated: CASSSPGLSYEQYF.